The clone carrying this T cell receptor beta chain was seen only a few times. The antigen is undetermined. The germline gives CDR1 SGHRS, CDR2 YFSETQ. This CDR3 has 14 residues. The V and J ends lost 7 bases and 0 bases respectively, with 14 bases between them. This specimen comes from a study of CD8 T cells in ankylosing spondylitis. Overall study findings and caveats: What appeared characteristic of ankylosing spondylitis blood was a TCR beta motif of under 10 highly homologous variants.

Via MiXCR, TCRdb re-called the 5' RACE reads, giving one row per CDR3 protein. The sample records fewer than 400,000 distinct CDR3 sequences, less than 9.5% being singletons. The rearrangement joins TRBV5-1 to TRBJ2-7; D may match TRBD1 or TRBD2 (5 bases each). The sample taken for sequencing was blood, either unsorted or a sorted T cell fraction (not recorded which). The TCR comes from a male donor with ankylosing spondylitis. CDR3 amino acids: CASGNGTVSYEQYF. As DNA, the CDR3 is TGCGCCAGCGGGAACGGGACGGTCTCCTACGAGCAGTACTTC.